A single sample gave rise to the 23 T cell receptor delta chains below, sequenced in a study of gamma-delta chains in newborns, infants, children. TCRdb redid clone calling on the reads using CATT. The sample yields 2,500 to 3,500 delta-chain clones, 40% to 60% seen once. Sequenced sample: blood. Receptors originate from a child who received the measles vaccine.

Comments on this clone: A much larger clone sits a single nucleotide away, making a read error possible. The chain joins TRDV1 to TRDJ1; D may be TRDD3 (5 bases). Deletions cut 3 bases from V and 3 bases from J, with 35 bases between. The germline V gene has CDR1 TSWWSYY and CDR2 QGS. The CDR3 length is 22 residues. The CDR3 nucleotides are TGTGCTCTTGGGGACTATCTACGTAAGTCCCGGCGGGGGGTTCTCTACGCCGATAAACTCATCTTT. It specifies CALGDYLRKSRRGVLYADKLIF.

Concerning this clone: Additional DNA sequences in this sample encode the identical CDR3. V is TRDV1 and J is TRDJ1, with D perhaps TRDD3 (6 bases). The CDR3 contains 18 residues. Germline assignment: CDR1 TSWWSYY and CDR2 QGS. V lost 6 bases, J lost 0 bases, and 23 bases lay in between. Here the CDR3 DNA reads TGTGCTCTTGGAAACTCAGCGGGAGGAGATACGTACACCGATAAACTCATCTTT. It translates to CALGNSAGGDTYTDKLIF.

In this sample, this clone is large. V usage is TRDV1 and J usage is TRDJ1; the match to TRDD3 covers 9 bases. Germline V lookup: CDR1 TSWWSYY, CDR2 QGS. This CDR3 comprises 20 residues. The J segment lost 4 bases and the V segment lost 9 bases, leaving 27 bases of the junction unmatched. The CDR3 coding sequence is TGTGCTCTAATTAATTCCGGATTACTGGGGGACTATTTAAGAGTCGATAAACTCATCTTT. This encodes CALINSGLLGDYLRVDKLIF.

Regarding this clone: With a much larger clone just one base away, this may be a read error. The same CDR3 is also encoded by other DNA sequences in this sample. In DNA form, the CDR3 reads TGTGCCTTTCTGGATTGGGGGTCTTACTACACCGATAAACTCATCTTT. Its protein is CAFLDWGSYYTDKLIF. The rearrangement uses TRDV3 and TRDJ1; TRDD3 is a possible D gene (6 bases). Germline CDR1 reads TVYSNPD; CDR2 reads GDNSRS (reference sequence). The CDR3 is 16 residues long. V dropped 2 bases and J dropped 0 bases, with 19 bases sitting between them.

The table lists this clone with a few counts. A junction end diverges from the germline sequence, so it may reflect a read error. Other nucleotide sequences in the sample specify the same CDR3. V and J are TRDV3 and TRDJ1; 9 bases match TRDD3. The CDR3 runs to 20 residues. CDR1 TVYSNPD and CDR2 GDNSRS come from the germline V gene (reference sequence). CDR3 sequence reads: CAWALPVTGGTRRYTDKLIF. For the CDR3, the DNA is TGCGCCTGGGCCCTTCCGGTTACTGGGGGAACTCGACGTTACACCGATAAACTCATCTTT.

For this clone: A clone one base away is much larger, so this may be a read error. This chain links TRDV1 with TRDJ1; 8 bases map to TRDD3. CDR1 and CDR2 from the germline V gene are TSWWSYY and QGS. The V gene end was trimmed by 1 base and the J gene end by 3 bases; junction bases not matched to a gene: 28. This CDR3 contains 23 residues. The CDR3 loop reads CALGEPTFSVVLRDTFHSDKLIF. CDR3 coding DNA: TGTGCTCTTGGGGAACCGACTTTTTCGGTTGTACTGAGGGATACGTTTCATTCCGATAAACTCATCTTT.

The table lists this clone with a count of one. A single base is all that separates this from a far larger clone, so a read error is likely. No DNA is shown, since the ends of the CDR3 on it are uncertain; the CDR3 is the one TCRdb lists. The chain recombines TRAV29/DV5 with TRDJ1. The length of the CDR3 is 23 amino acids, counting both ends. Germline V gene data show CDR1 as NSMFDY and CDR2 as ISSIKDK. The CDR3 loop is CSVLLCSKPPSFIQNYYTDKLIF.

Worth noting for this clone: This clone may be a read error of a much larger clone one base away. Within the sample, other DNA sequences also encode this same CDR3. The chain recombines TRAV29/DV5 with TRDJ1; 10 bases map to TRDD3. The CDR3 loop spans 26 amino acids. Germline values: CDR1 NSMFDY, CDR2 ISSIKDK. V shed 3 bases and J 5 bases; nucleotides not matched to a gene: 43. The CDR3 reads CAAIPPEDFRLGRAEAGGYAPDKLIF. CDR3 DNA sequence: TGTGCAGCAATCCCCCCGGAGGATTTCCGCCTAGGCCGGGCGGAGGCCGGGGGATACGCCCCAGATAAACTCATCTTT.

By its share, this clone is medium-sized (0.01 to 0.1%). The chain joins TRDV1 to TRDJ1, with TRDD2 matching 7 bases. This CDR3 region has 24 residues. V dropped 2 bases and J dropped 0; count of bases not matched to a gene: 30. CDR1 is TSWWSYY and CDR2 is QGS in the germline V gene. CDR3 residues: CALGETHFEVPTFWWGPYTDKLIF. CDR3 nucleotide sequence: TGTGCTCTTGGGGAAACCCACTTTGAGGTTCCTACGTTTTGGTGGGGACCGTACACCGATAAACTCATCTTT.

Notes on this clone: This may come from a read error, since a much larger clone is one base off. Other DNA variants within this sample encode the same CDR3. V is TRDV1 and J is TRDJ1; TRDD3 matches at 11 bases. Germline CDR1 TSWWSYY, CDR2 QGS. The V segment lost 2 bases and the J segment 3 bases; nucleotides outside the gene matches: 29. The CDR3 sequence is 24 residues long. The CDR3 region has the DNA TGTGCTCTTGGGGAATTTACCTTCCTCCAAAAGACTGGGGGATATACCTGGTGTTCCGATAAACTCATCTTT. Residues: CALGEFTFLQKTGGYTWCSDKLIF.

This clone is medium-sized (0.01 to 0.1%) by share. The chain couples TRDV2 to TRDJ3; 8 bases are a match to TRDD3. CDR1 is GEAIGNYY and CDR2 is EKD in the germline V gene. The CDR3 length is 20 residues. V lost 0 bases to trimming and J lost 0 bases; unmatched junction nucleotides: 9. The CDR3 region is CACDTLLGDRSSWDTRQMFF. Here the CDR3 DNA reads TGTGCCTGTGACACCTTGCTGGGGGACCGTAGCTCCTGGGACACCCGACAGATGTTTTTC.

On this clone: This clone may be a read error of a much larger clone one base away. The chain's CDR3 is CALGESCTVPYWGYEVAAQLFF. The CDR3 nucleotides are TGTGCTCTTGGGGAAAGTTGTACAGTCCCTTACTGGGGATACGAAGTGGCAGCACAACTCTTCTTT. The chain couples TRDV1 to TRDJ2; the match to TRDD3 covers 9 bases. The V segment lost 2 bases and the J segment 6 bases; nucleotides outside the gene matches: 25. The CDR3 length is 22 residues. From germline, CDR1 is TSWWSYY and CDR2 QGS.

Points on this clone: A much larger clone lies a single base off, so this may be a read error. CDR3 region: CACDSVPGDTAQLFF. The CDR3 DNA sequence: TGTGCCTGTGACTCTGTACCGGGGGATACAGCACAACTCTTCTTT. The gene calls are TRDV2 and TRDJ2; 7 bases line up with TRDD3. The germline V gene encodes CDR1 GEAIGNYY and CDR2 EKD. V lost 3 bases, J lost 5 bases, and 8 bases stayed unmatched. CDR3 length equals 15 residues.

This clone was seen only a few times. The gene calls are TRDV1 and TRDJ1, with D perhaps matching TRDD3 (7 bases). Germline V gene data show CDR1 as TSWWSYY and CDR2 as QGS. V was clipped by 0 bases and J by 0 bases, with 32 bases between them. CDR3 length: 23 amino acids. CDR3 bases: TGTGCTCTTGGGGAACTGGTAGCCTTCCACGATAGTACTGGGGACCCGTACACCGATAAACTCATCTTT. This codes for CALGELVAFHDSTGDPYTDKLIF.

This clone has a handful of counts. The V gene is TRDV1, the J gene TRDJ1; the match to TRDD3 covers 10 bases. V lost 1 base to trimming and J lost 0 bases; unmatched junction nucleotides: 17. This CDR3 comprises 21 residues. The germline V gene encodes CDR1 TSWWSYY and CDR2 QGS. The CDR3 coding sequence is TGTGCTCTTGGGGAACCCCTACGTCCCTTCCATGGGGGATACAACACCGATAAACTCATCTTT. Translation: CALGEPLRPFHGGYNTDKLIF.

Of note for this clone: Other DNA sequences of this sample code for an identical CDR3. This chain connects TRDV1 to TRDJ1; the match to TRDD3 covers 9 bases. The germline V gene encodes CDR1 TSWWSYY and CDR2 QGS. J lost 0 bases, V lost 0 bases, and 29 bases had no gene match. The CDR3 spans 25 residues. CDR3 amino acids: CALGELSTFRYHGGYLGPYTDKLIF. CDR3 in DNA: TGTGCTCTTGGGGAACTTTCGACCTTCCGCTATCACGGGGGATACTTGGGCCCGTACACCGATAAACTCATCTTT.

By share of the sample, this clone is large (0.1 to 1%). The chain uses TRDV1 and TRDJ1; 12 nucleotides line up with TRDD3. Trimming at V came to 3 bases and at J to 3 bases, leaving 14 bases not matched to a gene. The CDR3 consists of 19 residues. The V gene's germline CDR1 is TSWWSYY and CDR2 QGS. CDR3 in amino acids: CALGDRSVSGGYDADKLIF. The CDR3 DNA reads as TGTGCTCTTGGGGATCGTTCCGTTTCTGGGGGATACGACGCCGATAAACTCATCTTT.

Points on this clone: A much larger clonotype is one base distant, so this may be a read error. The chain is built from TRDV1 and TRDJ1, with 12 bases that match TRDD3. CDR3 length: 23 residues. Trimming at V came to 0 bases and at J to 6 bases, leaving 26 bases not matched to a gene. The V gene's germline CDR1 is TSWWSYY and CDR2 QGS. The CDR3 nucleotides read TGTGCTCTTGGGGAACTGCACGAGCCTTCCGAATACTGGGGGATACTTGCGATAAATAAACTCATCTTT. It is translated as CALGELHEPSEYWGILAINKLIF.

This chain connects TRDV1 to TRDJ1, with 8 bases aligning to TRDD3. The CDR3 totals 21 residues. Germline CDR1 and CDR2: TSWWSYY and QGS. V lost 0 bases, J lost 0 bases, and 18 bases stayed unmatched. In nucleotides, the CDR3 is TGTGCTCTTGGGGAACTCTCCTACGTCCTTTTACTGGGGGCCAACACCGATAAACTCATCTTT. It specifies CALGELSYVLLLGANTDKLIF.

In its sample, this clone ranks as medium-sized. V usage is TRDV2 and J usage is TRDJ1; D is possibly TRDD3 (6 bases). CDR3 length: 15 amino acids. Germline assignment: CDR1 GEAIGNYY and CDR2 EKD. V lost 0 bases, J lost 4 bases, and 14 bases lay in between. The CDR3 reads CACDTVLGRFDKLIF. For the CDR3, the DNA is TGTGCCTGTGACACCGTACTGGGACGGTTCGATAAACTCATCTTT.

Comment on this clone: This may be a read error: a much more frequent sequence differs by one nucleotide. This sequence joins TRDV1 and TRDJ4, with 10 positions matching TRDD3. The CDR3 has 23 amino acids. Germline-derived CDR1 and CDR2 are TSWWSYY and QGS. V lost 2 bases and J lost 0; bases outside the gene matches: 27. CDR3 sequence reads: CALGETYGDSTWVLGDATRPLIF. The CDR3 bases are TGTGCTCTTGGGGAAACATACGGGGACTCCACTTGGGTACTGGGGGATGCGACCAGACCCCTGATCTTT.

The rearrangement joins TRDV3 to TRDJ1, with TRDD2 matching over 9 bases. Germline V gives CDR1 TVYSNPD, CDR2 GDNSRS (reference sequence). Trimming at V came to 4 bases and at J to 3 bases, leaving 21 bases not matched to a gene. This CDR3 has 18 residues. The CDR3 DNA sequence: TGTGCCTCTAACCTTCCTACCCACTGGGGACACTTACCCGATAAACTCATCTTT. This sequence encodes CASNLPTHWGHLPDKLIF.

In its sample, this clone ranks as medium-sized. Other DNA sequences in the sample encode the same CDR3. The chain is built from TRDV2 and TRDJ3; 11 bases map to TRDD3. Trimming removed 4 bases from V and 0 bases from J; junction bases left unmatched: 1. Germline CDR1 and CDR2: GEAIGNYY and EKD. There are 17 residues in the CDR3. CDR3 residues: CACDTGGYSWDTRQMFF. DNA of the CDR3: TGTGCCTGTGATACTGGGGGATACTCCTGGGACACCCGACAGATGTTTTTC.